This entry lists 26 T cell receptor beta chains sequenced from one sample in a study of beta chain features in type 1 diabetes. Every bit of the isolated RNA underwent reverse transcription, so sequencing read expressed TCRB transcripts. Assay: immunoSEQ multiplex PCR; the TCRdb copy retains only in-frame clones and omits some. The sample lists hundreds of thousands of clones, 17% occurring once. Specimen: naive CD4+ T cells from blood. All receptors derive from a woman aged 18 to 35 in good health.

V and J are TRBV7-2 and TRBJ2-1, with 14 bases fitting TRBD2. Germline lookup yields CDR1 SGHTA and CDR2 FQGNSA. The CDR3 extends over 17 amino acids. J lost 8 bases, V lost 1 base, and 7 bases had no gene match. The CDR3 sequence is CASSLGTSGRIVHEQFF. The CDR3 nucleotides read TGTGCCAGCAGCTTAGGGACTAGCGGGAGGATCGTCCATGAGCAGTTCTTC. Full variable domain (missing parts from reference TRBV7-2 and TRBJ2-1): GAGVSQSPSNKVTEKGKDVELRCDPISGHTALYWYRQSLGQGLEFLIYFQGNSAPDKSGLPSDRFSAERTGGSVSTLTIQRTQQEDSAVYLCASSLGTSGRIVHEQFFGPGTRLTVL.

This clone was detected a few times. The chain employs TRBV9 and TRBJ2-5, with D possibly TRBD1 on 6 matching bases. Germline values: CDR1 SGDLS, CDR2 YYNGEE. V lost 3 bases and J lost 5, with 14 bases in between. The CDR3 contains 14 residues. The CDR3 here is CASSATGTLETQYF. DNA for the CDR3: TGTGCCAGCAGCGCGACAGGAACTCTGGAGACCCAGTACTTC.

This rearrangement joins TRBV6-5 to TRBJ2-7, with 8 nucleotides matching TRBD2. This CDR3 has 16 residues. Germline V gene data show CDR1 as MNHEY and CDR2 as SVGAGI. Unmatched junction bases numbered 12, after V lost 3 bases and J lost 5 bases. The CDR3 DNA follows: TGTGCCAGCAGTTATTTTAGCGGGACTGCCTTCCACGAGCAGTACTTC. This gives the protein CASSYFSGTAFHEQYF.

About this clone: The junction shows a germline mismatch at one end, possibly a read error. Other DNA sequences in the sample encode the same CDR3. The chain employs TRBV15 and TRBJ1-5; D is ambiguous. The length of the CDR3 is 12 residues. Germline CDR1 reads LNHNV; CDR2 reads YYDKDF (reference sequence). The CDR3 coding sequence is TGTGCCACGAGCAGAGATCATCAGCCCCAGCATTTT. This gives the protein CATSRDHQPQHF.

The CDR3 reads CASTLRQGRSEKLFF. The CDR3, as DNA: TGTGCCAGCACTTTAAGACAGGGACGGTCCGAAAAACTGTTTTTT. The V and J genes are TRBV2 and TRBJ1-4, with 7 bases fitting TRBD1. CDR3 size: 15 residues. From germline, CDR1 is SNHLY and CDR2 FYNNEI. The junction had 13 bases not matched to a gene; V was cut back by 7 bases and J by 8 bases.

The CDR3 bases are TGTGCCAGCAGCTTTGGCGGTCGTCAGACCTACGAGCAGTACTTC. As protein: CASSFGGRQTYEQYF. The V call is TRBV11-1, the J call TRBJ2-7, with D uncertain. In germline, CDR1 is SGHAT, CDR2 FQDESV (reference sequence). V lost 3 bases and J lost 2, with 14 bases in between. This CDR3 contains 15 residues.

The chain carries TRBV28 and TRBJ1-5, with D perhaps matching TRBD1 (6 bases). V lost 3 bases and J 6 bases, leaving 21 bases between the germline ends. Germline V gives CDR1 MDHEN, CDR2 SYDVKM. The CDR3 covers 17 residues. The CDR3 reads CASSFLGARGLTQPQHF. Here the CDR3 DNA reads TGTGCCAGCAGTTTTTTGGGGGCCAGGGGATTAACTCAGCCCCAGCATTTT.

V usage is TRBV11-2 and J usage is TRBJ2-1; TRBD2 agrees at 7 bases. The germline V gene has CDR1 SGHAT and CDR2 FQNNGV. V trimming: 4 bases; J trimming: 0 bases; junction bases outside the gene matches: 12. The CDR3 length is 18 residues. In DNA, the CDR3 is TGTGCCAGCAGCTCACCGGACTTCATAGCGGGCTCCTACAATGAGCAGTTCTTC. Amino acids: CASSSPDFIAGSYNEQFF. The variable domain in full, completed from reference TRBV11-2 and TRBJ2-1, reads EAGVAQSPRYKIIEKRQSVAFWCNPISGHATLYWYQQILGQGPKLLIQFQNNGVVDDSQLPKDRFSAERLKGVDSTLKIQPAKLEDSAVYLCASSSPDFIAGSYNEQFFGPGTRLTVL.

The chain combines TRBV7-2 with TRBJ2-1; tentative D call: TRBD2 (5 bases). Germline assignment: CDR1 SGHTA and CDR2 FQGNSA. The CDR3 is 15 residues long. The germline V and J ends were trimmed by 4 bases and 0 bases, with 10 bases remaining between them. The CDR3 region is CASSSLGSSYNEQFF. The CDR3 coding sequence is TGTGCCAGCAGCTCGTTGGGGAGCTCCTACAATGAGCAGTTCTTC.

This rearrangement joins TRBV29-1 to TRBJ2-3; 8 nucleotides agree with TRBD1. Germline V gene lookup returns CDR1 SQVTM and CDR2 ANQGSEA. The junction had 7 bases not matched to a gene; V was cut back by 3 bases and J by 5 bases. The CDR3 has 14 residues. CDR3 bases: TGCAGCGTTGATGGACAGGGTGGGGGAGATACGCAGTATTTT. Its protein is CSVDGQGGGDTQYF.

The V gene is TRBV5-1, the J gene TRBJ2-2; 11 bases align to TRBD2. Germline assignment: CDR1 SGHRS and CDR2 YFSETQ. V shed 2 bases and J 7 bases; nucleotides not matched to a gene: 16. The CDR3 extends over 19 amino acids. The CDR3 loop reads CASSLFGTSGPASNGELFF. CDR3 DNA sequence: TGCGCCAGCAGCTTATTCGGGACTAGCGGTCCTGCGAGCAACGGGGAGCTGTTTTTT.

The V gene is TRBV19, the J gene TRBJ2-1; a weak D match, TRBD2 (6 bases). CDR1 and CDR2 from the germline V gene are LNHDA and SQIVND (reference sequence). The CDR3 is 18 residues long. V lost 6 bases to trimming and J lost 0 bases, with 21 bases between them. The CDR3 sequence: CASSTQAHGSLSYNEQFF. CDR3 DNA sequence: TGTGCCAGTAGCACTCAAGCTCACGGGAGCCTCTCCTACAATGAGCAGTTCTTC.

The chain links TRBV5-6 to TRBJ2-7, with 9 positions matching TRBD1. Germline V gene lookup returns CDR1 SGHDT and CDR2 YYEEEE. Trimming took 3 bases from V and 2 from J; bases not matched to a gene: 3. The length of the CDR3 is 14 residues. CDR3: CASSWGTGTYEQYF. DNA of the CDR3: TGTGCCAGCAGCTGGGGGACAGGGACCTACGAGCAGTACTTC. Combining the CDR3 with reference TRBV5-6 and TRBJ2-7 gives the whole variable domain DAGVTQSPTHLIKTRGQQVTLRCSPKSGHDTVSWYQQALGQGPQFIFQYYEEEERQRGNFPDRFSGHQFPNYSSELNVNALLLGDSALYLCASSWGTGTYEQYFGPGTRLTVT.

This rearrangement joins TRBV7-2 to TRBJ2-5; TRBD2 might be the D (6 bases). Deletions cut 1 base from V and 4 bases from J, with 19 bases between. The CDR3 is 17 amino acids. CDR1 and CDR2 (germline): SGHTA, FQGNSA. The CDR3 DNA reads TGTGCCAGCAGCTTAGTTCGGCTAGCGAGAGATAGAGAGACCCAGTACTTC. It is translated as CASSLVRLARDRETQYF. Full variable domain (missing parts from reference TRBV7-2 and TRBJ2-5): GAGVSQSPSNKVTEKGKDVELRCDPISGHTALYWYRQSLGQGLEFLIYFQGNSAPDKSGLPSDRFSAERTGGSVSTLTIQRTQQEDSAVYLCASSLVRLARDRETQYFGPGTRLLVL.

The table lists this clone with a few counts. The chain recombines TRBV7-9 with TRBJ2-6; D unclear. This CDR3 spans 11 amino acids. Germline values: CDR1 SEHNR, CDR2 FQNEAQ (reference sequence). V lost 10 bases and J 4 bases, leaving 5 bases between the germline ends. CDR3 in amino acids: CANAGANVLTF. CDR3 DNA: TGTGCCAACGCGGGGGCCAACGTCCTGACTTTC.

The V gene is TRBV19, the J gene TRBJ2-1, with 11 bases lining up with TRBD2. The CDR3 is made up of 15 amino acids. Germline V gives CDR1 LNHDA, CDR2 SQIVND (reference sequence). The ends lost 6 bases at V and 5 bases at J; junction bases unmatched: 6. The CDR3 DNA reads TGTGCCAGTAGCCTCGGGACTAGCGGAGACAATGAGCAGTTCTTC. Translating it yields CASSLGTSGDNEQFF.

The V gene is TRBV7-6, the J gene TRBJ2-1; 11 nucleotides line up with TRBD2. This CDR3 region has 16 residues. Germline-derived CDR1 and CDR2 are SGHVS and FNYEAQ. V was clipped by 0 bases and J by 7 bases; unmatched bases: 5. The chain's CDR3 is CASSLAGLAAGNEQFF. The CDR3 DNA follows: TGTGCCAGCAGCTTAGCGGGACTAGCGGCGGGAAATGAGCAGTTCTTC.

This chain uses TRBV10-3 with TRBJ2-1; 9 bases align to TRBD2. V lost 5 bases and J lost 7; bases outside the gene matches: 9. CDR3 size: 15 residues. Germline assignment: CDR1 ENHRY and CDR2 SYGVKD. The CDR3, as DNA: TGTGCCATCAGTTTTGGTCTAGCGGGACCGAATGAGCAGTTCTTC. Amino acids: CAISFGLAGPNEQFF.

This clone was found a few times. This chain uses TRBV23-1 with TRBJ2-1; 7 nucleotides line up with TRBD2. TRBV23-1 is treated as an ORF (open reading frame) with a function not yet certain. The CDR3 totals 18 residues. V was clipped by 2 bases and J by 5 bases; unmatched bases: 15. Here the CDR3 DNA reads TGCGCCAGCAGTCAACTCAGAACTCTAAGGGAGGGAGACAATGAGCAGTTCTTC. Translating gives CASSQLRTLREGDNEQFF.

V usage is TRBV4-2 and J usage is TRBJ1-5; no clear D gene. CDR3 length equals 16 residues. The germline V gene has CDR1 LGHNA and CDR2 YNFKEQ. V gave up 4 bases and J gave up 0 bases, with 13 bases separating them. CDR3 sequence reads: CASSPPGTGSNQPQHF. The CDR3 DNA sequence: TGTGCCAGCAGCCCCCCGGGAACCGGTAGCAATCAGCCCCAGCATTTT.

The CDR3 loop is CASTVSGTGETDTQYF. In DNA, the CDR3 is TGTGCCAGTACGGTTTCCGGGACAGGGGAGACAGATACGCAGTATTTT. The chain is built from TRBV19 and TRBJ2-3; 10 bases match TRBD1. Germline values: CDR1 LNHDA, CDR2 SQIVND (reference sequence). The V gene end was trimmed by 7 bases and the J gene end by 3 bases; junction bases not matched to a gene: 10. CDR3 length equals 16 residues.

V is TRBV4-1 and J is TRBJ2-3, with 9 positions matching TRBD2. Per germline, CDR1 MGHRA and CDR2 YSYEKL. The V gene end was trimmed by 4 bases and the J gene end by 5 bases; junction bases not matched to a gene: 10. The CDR3 contains 16 residues. This chain's CDR3 is CASSLERGRAEDTQYF. As DNA, the CDR3 is TGCGCCAGCAGCCTCGAGCGCGGGAGGGCCGAAGATACGCAGTATTTT.

This clone was seen more than once but under ten times. This chain links TRBV6-6 with TRBJ2-3, with D possibly matching TRBD2 (6 bases). V lost 10 bases to trimming and J lost 6 bases, with 14 bases between them. CDR3 length: 12 amino acids. Germline V lookup: CDR1 MNHNY, CDR2 SVGAGI (reference sequence). The CDR3 loop reads CATREYADTQYF. In DNA form, the CDR3 reads TGTGCCACCCGGGAGTACGCGGATACGCAGTATTTT.

In its sample, this clone was seen a few times. The chain is built from TRBV19 and TRBJ1-4; no clear D. This CDR3 is 12 amino acids long. Germline lookup yields CDR1 LNHDA and CDR2 SQIVND (reference sequence). Trimming took off 4 bases at V and 8 bases at J, with 8 bases between the two ends. The CDR3 bases are TGTGCCAGTAGTACTGTGAGAGAAAAACTGTTTTTT. Translated, it gives CASSTVREKLFF.

A few counts support this clone. The chain couples TRBV9 to TRBJ2-1, with 8 positions matching TRBD2. Trimming removed 0 bases from V and 9 bases from J; junction bases left unmatched: 11. Germline V gene data show CDR1 as SGDLS and CDR2 as YYNGEE. This CDR3 comprises 16 residues. The CDR3 loop reads CASSVEGGRLAGEQFF. CDR3 coding DNA: TGTGCCAGCAGCGTAGAGGGCGGGAGGTTAGCTGGTGAGCAGTTCTTC.

The chain is built from TRBV29-1 and TRBJ2-2; D may be TRBD1 (6 bases). The CDR3 contains 13 residues. V lost 4 bases and J 4 bases, leaving 10 bases between the germline ends. Per germline, CDR1 SQVTM and CDR2 ANQGSEA. CDR3 residues: CSVGQARTGELFF. The DNA for the CDR3 is TGCAGCGTTGGACAGGCCCGCACCGGGGAGCTGTTTTTT.